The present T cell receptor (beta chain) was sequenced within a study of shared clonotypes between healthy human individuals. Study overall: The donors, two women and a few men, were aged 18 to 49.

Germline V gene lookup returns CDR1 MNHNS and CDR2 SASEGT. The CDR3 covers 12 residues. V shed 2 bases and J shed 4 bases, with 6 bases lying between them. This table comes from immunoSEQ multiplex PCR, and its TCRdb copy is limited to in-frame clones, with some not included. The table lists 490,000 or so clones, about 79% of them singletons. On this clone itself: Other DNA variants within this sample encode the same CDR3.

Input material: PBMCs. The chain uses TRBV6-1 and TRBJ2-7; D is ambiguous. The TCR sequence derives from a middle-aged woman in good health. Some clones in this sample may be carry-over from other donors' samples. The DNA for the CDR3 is TGTGCCAGCAGTGAATTGGGTTACGAGCAGTACTTC. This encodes CASSELGYEQYF.